The 14 T cell receptor beta chains below were found in one sample sequenced in a study of human T cells and chemical hapten exposure. TCRdb recomputed calls from the RACE reads with MiXCR, one row per CDR3 protein. In the table there are tens of thousands of distinct CDR3 sequences, approximately 12% of which are singletons. Stated time point: patch test 1, 2 weeks after DPC sensitization. The treatment: therapeutic diphenylcyclopropenone sensitization with weekly scalp DPC. Material: whole blood, obtained in connection with sensitization to the hapten diphenylcyclopropenone (DPC). These receptors were collected from a woman between 45 and 60 years old with alopecia areata. Some clones in this sample may be carry-over from other donors' samples.

This chain joins TRBV10-3 and TRBJ2-7; D call uncertain. Germline lookup yields CDR1 ENHRY and CDR2 SYGVKD. The CDR3 has 13 residues. The ends were cut back, 5 bases at V and 2 bases at J, with 10 bases in the middle. The CDR3 loop reads CAISYTPTYEQYF. The CDR3 DNA reads as TGTGCCATCAGTTACACCCCTACCTACGAGCAGTACTTC.

The sample holds a few counts of this clonotype. The CDR3 nucleotides are TGCGCCAGCAGCCCACAGCCTTCCACCGGGGAGCTGTTTTTT. The encoded protein is CASSPQPSTGELFF. This chain uses TRBV5-1 with TRBJ2-2; D remains unclear. This CDR3 has 14 amino acids. Germline V gene sequence: CDR1 SGHRS, CDR2 YFSETQ. V was clipped by 4 bases and J by 4 bases, with 11 bases between them.

This clonotype was recorded many times. The chain carries TRBV3-1 and TRBJ1-5; TRBD1 is a possible D gene (6 bases). The ends were cut back, 8 bases at V and 3 bases at J, with 11 bases in the middle. Per germline, CDR1 LGHDT and CDR2 YNNKEL (reference sequence). CDR3 length: 13 amino acids. CDR3 nucleotides: TGTGCCAGCGGCCGGGGGGCCAATCAGCCCCAGCATTTT. It is translated as CASGRGANQPQHF.

This clonotype was seen at least ten times. V gene TRBV7-9 combines with J gene TRBJ1-2; D is unclear. V lost 4 bases and J 5 bases, leaving 17 bases between the germline ends. This CDR3 region has 15 residues. The germline V gene has CDR1 SEHNR and CDR2 FQNEAQ (reference sequence). In DNA form, the CDR3 reads TGTGCCAGCAGCTCCCAGGACGCTGATTATTATGGCTACACCTTC. Amino acid sequence: CASSSQDADYYGYTF.

V usage is TRBV29-1 and J usage is TRBJ2-6; D unclear. The CDR3 contains 13 residues. Trimming took off 4 bases at V and 2 bases at J, with 6 bases between the two ends. The germline V gene has CDR1 SQVTM and CDR2 ANQGSEA. The CDR3 bases are TGCAGCGTTGCCGGTGCTGGGGCCAACGTCCTGACTTTC. Amino acids: CSVAGAGANVLTF.

The chain combines TRBV7-2 with TRBJ2-7; D is undetermined. The CDR3 loop spans 14 amino acids. Between the trimmed V and J ends, which lost 4 bases and 3 bases, there was a span of 13 bases. Germline CDR1 and CDR2: SGHTA and FQGNSA. The chain's CDR3 is CASSSTSGIYEQYF. The CDR3 DNA follows: TGTGCCAGCAGCTCGACCTCAGGCATCTACGAGCAGTACTTC.

This clonotype has a count of ten or more. The chain joins TRBV4-2 to TRBJ2-7, with D possibly matching TRBD2 (5 bases). Trimming took 1 base from V and 1 from J, leaving 11 bases between them. In germline, CDR1 is LGHNA, CDR2 YNFKEQ. The CDR3 is made up of 15 amino acids. The CDR3 loop is CASSQGQKRSYEQYF. The CDR3 DNA is TGTGCCAGCAGCCAAGGTCAAAAGCGGTCCTACGAGCAGTACTTC.

The sample holds a few counts of this clonotype. The V and J genes are TRBV10-2 and TRBJ2-3; 9 positions agree with TRBD2. Germline V lookup: CDR1 WSHSY, CDR2 SAAADI. The CDR3 totals 15 residues. Trimming removed 6 bases from V and 3 bases from J; junction bases left unmatched: 7. The CDR3 sequence: CASRLVGLATDTQYF. In nucleotides, the CDR3 is TGCGCCAGCAGGCTCGTCGGACTAGCGACAGATACGCAGTATTTT.

This clonotype has a count of ten or more. The chain combines TRBV19 with TRBJ2-2, with TRBD1 as a possible D gene (6 bases). Trimming pared 2 bases from V and 0 bases from J, leaving 7 bases between. The length of the CDR3 is 15 residues. Germline-derived CDR1 and CDR2 are LNHDA and SQIVND (reference sequence). CDR3 nucleotide sequence: TGTGCCAGTAGTATACAGGGGACGAACACCGGGGAGCTGTTTTTT. As protein: CASSIQGTNTGELFF.

This clonotype was recorded a few times. The CDR3, as DNA: TGTGCCTGGAGTCAGATGGGCTACACTGAAGCTTTCTTT. Translating gives CAWSQMGYTEAFF. The rearrangement joins TRBV30 to TRBJ1-1; D gene uncertain. This CDR3 is 13 amino acids long. Trimming took 2 bases from V and 3 from J, leaving 10 bases between them. Germline CDR1 and CDR2: GTSNPN and SVGIG (reference sequence). The complete variable domain, with remaining parts taken from reference TRBV30 and TRBJ1-1, reads SQTIHQWPATLVQPVGSPLSLECTVEGTSNPNLYWYRQAAGRGLQLLFYSVGIGQISSEVPQNLSASRPQDRQFILSSKKLLLSDSGFYLCAWSQMGYTEAFFGQGTRLTVV.

This clonotype came up a few times. The rearrangement links TRBV9 to TRBJ2-3; D is possibly TRBD1 (6 bases). The CDR3 runs to 18 residues. Germline CDR1 SGDLS, CDR2 YYNGEE. V lost 0 bases, J lost 0 bases, and 17 bases lay in between. CDR3 protein: CASSVAPTGRGSTDTQYF. The CDR3 nucleotides are TGTGCCAGCAGCGTAGCCCCAACAGGGCGTGGTAGCACAGATACGCAGTATTTT. The full variable domain, completed using reference TRBV9 and TRBJ2-3, is DSGVTQTPKHLITATGQRVTLRCSPRSGDLSVYWYQQSLDQGLQFLIQYYNGEERAKGNILERFSAQQFPDLHSELNLSSLELGDSALYFCASSVAPTGRGSTDTQYFGPGTRLTVL.

This clonotype was seen ten or more times. This chain connects TRBV7-9 to TRBJ2-1; TRBD1 might be the D (5 bases). Trimming left V 6 bases short and J 1 base short, with 10 bases between. The CDR3 totals 14 residues. Looked up from germline, CDR1 is SEHNR and CDR2 is FQNEAQ (reference sequence). The DNA for the CDR3 is TGTGCCAGCAGTCAGGCAGGGTCCTACAATGAGCAGTTCTTC. This gives the protein CASSQAGSYNEQFF.

This clonotype was counted at least ten times. The genes are TRBV5-1 and TRBJ2-7; 7 nucleotides match TRBD2. The germline CDR1 and CDR2 sequences are SGHRS and YFSETQ. With 4 bases clipped from V and 2 bases from J, the junction kept 15 bases outside the gene matches. CDR3 length equals 17 residues. The CDR3 protein is CASSPVNIAGLTYEQYF. DNA of the CDR3: TGCGCCAGCAGCCCTGTTAATATAGCGGGCTTAACCTACGAGCAGTACTTC.

There are a few counts of this clonotype. V gene TRBV30 combines with J gene TRBJ2-7; 7 bases map to TRBD1. Losses at the gene ends were 0 bases for V and 6 bases for J; bases not matched to a gene: 23. There are 19 residues in the CDR3. Germline CDR1 reads GTSNPN; CDR2 reads SVGIG (reference sequence). The CDR3 spells CAWSVPTGFRISSLGEQYF. In DNA, the CDR3 is TGTGCCTGGAGTGTCCCGACAGGGTTTCGAATTAGTTCGTTGGGCGAGCAGTACTTC.